This T cell receptor (beta chain) was observed in a study of blood T cell repertoires in COVID-19. Study-level background: Acute and convalescent COVID-19 samples came from the United States, Italy and Spain.

J was trimmed by 2 bases and V by 4 bases; bases with no gene match: 6. CDR1 and CDR2 (germline): SGHRS, YFSETQ. The CDR3 totals 15 residues. The study assigned cohorts using participant-reported clinical history. Original handling: Scientists estimated how many nucleated cells there were by amplifying reference gene primers. The data were produced by immunoSEQ multiplex PCR, yet TCRdb's version contains in-frame clones alone and is incomplete. V and J calls and clone size come straight from that table; D and trimming were deduced from the DNA. The table includes roughly 130,000 clones, 86% detected once.

The receptor comes from a woman aged 45-65 years who had recovered from COVID-19. This chain uses TRBV5-1 with TRBJ2-7; 10 bases align to TRBD2. Specimen: PBMCs or T cells enriched from blood (not recorded which). Here the CDR3 DNA reads TGCGCCAGCAGCACCACGGGACTAGCGACCTACGAGCAGTACTTC. The encoded protein is CASSTTGLATYEQYF.